The next 6 T cell receptor beta chains were all read from a single sample in a study of blood T cells in healthy people across ages. PCR was performed a second time for about 7 to 12 cycles using a sample-barcoded 5' primer and a J-beta primer mix. TCRdb called the 5' RACE reads again in MiXCR, with one record for every CDR3 protein. The sample contains roughly 1.5 million distinct CDR3 sequences, approximately 43% of which appear only once. The sample taken for sequencing was blood. The receptors stem from a woman aged 18-29 years in good health.

The V and J genes are TRBV10-3 and TRBJ1-1, with D hard to call. The V end lost 4 bases, the J end lost 3 bases, and 6 bases lay between the germline ends. The CDR3 spans 12 residues. Germline assignment: CDR1 ENHRY and CDR2 SYGVKD. CDR3 nucleotides: TGTGCCATCAGTGCACGAGACACTGAAGCTTTCTTT. Translating gives CAISARDTEAFF.

This chain connects TRBV29-1 to TRBJ2-1; 8 bases map to TRBD2. The CDR3 sequence is 14 residues long. The V gene's germline CDR1 is SQVTM and CDR2 ANQGSEA. J was trimmed by 8 bases and V by 3 bases; bases with no gene match: 9. This chain's CDR3 is CSVDGGTSIHEQFF. The DNA of the CDR3 is TGCAGCGTTGATGGCGGGACTAGTATCCATGAGCAGTTCTTC.

The chain uses TRBV7-9 and TRBJ2-4; 8 nucleotides match TRBD1. V lost 6 bases to trimming and J lost 7 bases; unmatched junction nucleotides: 17. This CDR3 is 17 amino acids long. CDR1 is SEHNR and CDR2 is FQNEAQ in the germline V gene (reference sequence). DNA of the CDR3: TGTGCCAGCAGTCTAGGATCCGGGACAGGAGGGAGTAACATTCAGTACTTC. It yields the protein CASSLGSGTGGSNIQYF. The full variable domain, its missing parts supplied by reference TRBV7-9 and TRBJ2-4, is DTGVSQNPRHKITKRGQNVTFRCDPISEHNRLYWYRQTLGQGPEFLTYFQNEAQLEKSRLLSDRFSAERPKGSFSTLEIQRTEQGDSAMYLCASSLGSGTGGSNIQYFGAGTRLSVL.

This clonotype came up a few times. This chain uses TRBV20-1 with TRBJ2-4, with D unclear. V was trimmed by 3 bases and J by 13 bases, leaving 13 bases between them. The length of the CDR3 is 11 residues. The germline CDR1 and CDR2 sequences are DFQATT and SNEGSKA (reference sequence). In nucleotides, the CDR3 is TGCAGTGCTAGGTTGGATGGAATCCAGTACTTC. Translated, it gives CSARLDGIQYF.

The rearrangement joins TRBV20-1 to TRBJ2-7; no clear D. The CDR3 runs 17 residues. The germline V gene has CDR1 DFQATT and CDR2 SNEGSKA (reference sequence). Trimming removed 6 bases at V and 4 bases at J, with 28 bases between. In DNA form, the CDR3 reads TGCAGTGCCCCACGCCCTTACAGACGTAAGGCACAATACGAGCAGTACTTC. It encodes CSAPRPYRRKAQYEQYF.

This clonotype was found many times. The junction differs from germline at one of its ends, possibly a read error. The rearrangement uses TRBV5-1 and TRBJ1-1, with D unclear. This CDR3 contains 13 residues. Germline-derived CDR1 and CDR2 are SGHRS and YFSETQ. The CDR3 DNA is TGTGCCAGCAGCTTAGAGGTGAACACTGAAGCTTTCTTT. This gives the protein CASSLEVNTEAFF.